This T cell receptor (beta chain) appears in the sequencing data of a study of cytomegalovirus exposure and HLA in healthy donors. Study-wide context: Early on, a data release was issued that held roughly 84 million unique TCRs from HLA-typed donors. Of all 400 or so donors who were genotyped, roughly 81% belonged to the Caucasian-associated ancestry cluster. Study results and caveats: The study designated roughly 160 TCR beta chains cytomegalovirus-associated. Within the data, a cluster of highly shared sequence variants was likely a sequencing artifact.

V dropped 2 bases and J dropped 4; count of bases not matched to a gene: 7. Germline values: CDR1 MDHEN, CDR2 SYDVKM. This CDR3 has 16 residues. Note on this clone: Antigen: not known.

The PCR had 60 Vbeta and 13 Jbeta primers. Libraries were prepared by immunoSEQ multiplex PCR; TCRdb keeps only in-frame clonotypes and omits some of them. Of 110,000 to 150,000 clones listed, roughly 70% were seen once; the top ten hold approximately 4.2%. The sequence was obtained from a man aged 60 to 75 in good health and CMV-seronegative. The sequencing sample was made of PBMCs. This chain joins TRBV28 and TRBJ2-3; 9 nucleotides agree with TRBD2. The CDR3 spells CASSLPGTSMADTQYF. CDR3 DNA sequence: TGTGCCAGCAGTTTACCCGGGACTAGCATGGCAGATACGCAGTATTTT. The variable domain in full, completed from reference TRBV28 and TRBJ2-3, reads DVKVTQSSRYLVKRTGEKVFLECVQDMDHENMFWYRQDPGLGLRLIYFSYDVKMKEKGDIPEGYSVSREKKERFSLILESASTNQTSMYLCASSLPGTSMADTQYFGPGTRLTVL.